The rows below give T cell receptor beta chains drawn from one sample of a study of cytomegalovirus exposure and HLA in healthy donors. Profiled with immunoSEQ multiplex PCR; TCRdb holds only in-frame clones, not every one. The sample consists of around 150,000 clones, around 80% of them appearing once. Sequencing was performed on PBMCs. Receptors originate from a man between 18 and 29 years old in good health and CMV-seronegative. Each CDR3 is given with its conserved first and last residue. The order of the fields is D gene, V gene, clone size, J gene, CDR3 DNA, CDR3 protein. A D gene is named only where the DNA matches it firmly. The size of a clone is reported for some rows only, either as once, few or many, or as a class for expanded clones.

.,TRBV23-1,once,TRBJ2-1,TGCGCCAGCAGTCAAACGCGGGCTTACTCCTACAATGAGCAGTTCTTC,CASSQTRAYSYNEQFF
TRBD2,TRBV10-3,.,TRBJ2-3,TGTGCCATCAGTGAGTTTGGGACTAGCGGCACAGATACGCAGTATTTT,CAISEFGTSGTDTQYF
.,TRBV19,.,TRBJ2-7,TGTGCCAGTAGTCCGAGGACAGCCTACGAGCAGTACTTC,CASSPRTAYEQYF
TRBD2,TRBV11-3,.,TRBJ2-5,TGTGCCAGCAGCCCCGGGACTAGCGCAAAAGAGACCCAGTACTTC,CASSPGTSAKETQYF
.,TRBV5-1,.,TRBJ2-7,TGCGCCAGCAGCTTTGAACAGGTACCCTACGAGCAGTACTTC,CASSFEQVPYEQYF
.,TRBV19,.,TRBJ1-1,TGTGCCAGTAGATCGGGACTACAGAACACTGAAGCTTTCTTT,CASRSGLQNTEAFF
TRBD1,TRBV9,.,TRBJ2-7,TGTGCCAGCAGCGGGGACAGGGGGGAGCAGTACTTC,CASSGDRGEQYF
TRBD2,TRBV10-3,.,TRBJ2-1,TGTGCCATCCAACAAGTTCAGGCGGGAGCCGGTACAAATGAGCAGTTCTTC,CAIQQVQAGAGTNEQFF
TRBD2,TRBV13,.,TRBJ2-5,TGTGCCAGCAGAACCTTATTAGCGGGGGAGACCCAGTACTTC,CASRTLLAGETQYF
TRBD2,TRBV19,.,TRBJ2-7,TGTGCCAGTAGTATTCGACCGCCGCGGGAGTTAAGCGAGCAGTACTTC,CASSIRPPRELSEQYF
TRBD1,TRBV10-2,.,TRBJ1-2,TGCGCCAGCAGACCCGGACAGGGCAAGGTCTATGGCTACACCTTC,CASRPGQGKVYGYTF
TRBD2,TRBV6-4,once,TRBJ2-7,TGTGCCAGCAGTCCCCTCGCGGGAGGGCCGGACGAGCAGTACTTC,CASSPLAGGPDEQYF
.,TRBV11-3,.,TRBJ1-6,TGTGCCAGCAGCTTAGGCGGGTATTCACCCCTCCACTTT,CASSLGGYSPLHF
.,TRBV18,.,TRBJ2-3,TGTGCCAGCTCACCCCCTCCGACAGCCGATACGCAGTATTTT,CASSPPPTADTQYF
TRBD1,TRBV2,.,TRBJ1-1,TGTGCCAGCAGTGGACAGGGCCCAAACACTGAAGCTTTCTTT,CASSGQGPNTEAFF
.,TRBV4-3,.,TRBJ2-5,TGCGCCAGCAGCCATGACCACAGGGCCCAAGAGACCCAGTACTTC,CASSHDHRAQETQYF
TRBD2,TRBV7-9,.,TRBJ2-7,TGTGCCAGCAGCGATGGACTAGACTTCAAGCAGTACTTC,CASSDGLDFKQYF
.,TRBV7-2,.,TRBJ2-3,TGTGCCAGCACCGGTTCTAGCACAGATACGCAGTATTTT,CASTGSSTDTQYF
TRBD1,TRBV5-4,.,TRBJ1-2,TGTGCCAGCAGTACCGCCCGGGGACAGCTGTATGGCTACACCTTC,CASSTARGQLYGYTF
.,TRBV28,.,TRBJ1-2,TGTGCCAGCAGTTCCCCTGGCCTTACTAACTATGGCTACACCTTC,CASSSPGLTNYGYTF
.,TRBV2,.,TRBJ2-1,TGTGTCAGCAGCTGGTCGGTTGAGCAGTTCTTC,CVSSWSVEQFF
.,TRBV21-1,.,TRBJ2-5,TGTGCCAGCAGCCCCCGGGGGAAGCGCCAAGAGACCCAGTACTTC,CASSPRGKRQETQYF
TRBD2,TRBV10-3,few,TRBJ2-1,TGTGCCATCAGTGATCCCGGGTGGGGACTAGCTGACAATGAGCAGTTCTTC,CAISDPGWGLADNEQFF
TRBD1,TRBV18,once,TRBJ1-5,TGTGCCAGCTCACCCACCCCCGGGACAGGAAGCCAGCCCCAGCATTTT,CASSPTPGTGSQPQHF
.,TRBV7-2,.,TRBJ2-1,TGTGCCAGCAGCCCTGCCGTGGGGCGGGATAGTGAGCAGTTCTTC,CASSPAVGRDSEQFF
.,TRBV5-1,once,TRBJ2-3,TGCGCCAGCAGCTTGTGGGGGGATTTCACAGATACGCAGTATTTT,CASSLWGDFTDTQYF
.,TRBV2,.,TRBJ1-1,TGTGCCAGCAGTACTCACTCGGGCACTGAAGCTTTCTTT,CASSTHSGTEAFF
.,TRBV6-5,.,TRBJ1-3,TGTGCCAGCAGGAGAGGACAGAACTCTGGAAACACCATATATTTT,CASRRGQNSGNTIYF
TRBD1,TRBV6-5,.,TRBJ2-7,TGTGCCAGCAGTACCCGGACAGGCGTCACCTACGAGCAGTACTTC,CASSTRTGVTYEQYF
.,TRBV20-1,.,TRBJ2-7,TGCAGTGCTACCCACTACGAGCAGTACTTC,CSATHYEQYF
.,TRBV9,.,TRBJ1-1,TGTGCCAGCAGCGGATCCGGGACATCAGCCACTGAAGCTTTCTTT,CASSGSGTSATEAFF
TRBD2,TRBV28,once,TRBJ2-2,TGTGCCAGCAGGCGAAGCGGGGTTGGGGAGCTGTTTTTT,CASRRSGVGELFF
TRBD2,TRBV9,.,TRBJ2-7,TGTGCCAGCAGCGGAAACGGGGGGGCGGAGGGGTACGAGCAGTACTTC,CASSGNGGAEGYEQYF
TRBD1,TRBV4-1,.,TRBJ1-5,TGCGCCAGCAGCTACGGGACAGGGGGGAATCAGCCCCAGCATTTT,CASSYGTGGNQPQHF
.,TRBV19,few,TRBJ1-5,TGTGCCAGTAGTATCCGGGGAGGATCCTATAGCAATCAGCCCCAGCATTTT,CASSIRGGSYSNQPQHF
TRBD2,TRBV7-2,.,TRBJ2-7,TGTGCCAGCAGCAAGCGGGAGCTCTACGAGCAGTACTTC,CASSKRELYEQYF
TRBD1,TRBV5-1,.,TRBJ1-5,TGCGCCAGCAGCTTGGGACAGGGGGCGAGTCAGCCCCAGCATTTT,CASSLGQGASQPQHF
TRBD2,TRBV13,.,TRBJ2-7,TGTGCCAGCAGCTGGACTAGCGGGAGAGGCTACGAGCAGTACTTC,CASSWTSGRGYEQYF
TRBD2,TRBV27,.,TRBJ2-1,TGTGCCAGCAGTCCGGGGCCTAGCGGGAGCTTCAATGAGCAGTTCTTC,CASSPGPSGSFNEQFF
.,TRBV28,few,TRBJ2-7,TGTGCCAGCAGTATCGGCAGGGGACCCTACGAGCAGTACTTC,CASSIGRGPYEQYF
.,TRBV7-9,.,TRBJ2-3,TGTTCCAGCAGCTTAGGGCTGAGCGGTACACCCACAGATACGCAGTATTTT,CSSSLGLSGTPTDTQYF